The 10 T cell receptor beta chains below come from one sample, sequenced in a study of immune characterization of retroperitoneal liposarcoma. TCRdb re-called the PCR reads through MiXCR, storing one row per CDR3 protein. Of approximately 11,000 distinct CDR3 sequences in the sample, 37% were seen once. Input material: tumor tissue. The receptors here all came from a male donor with retroperitoneal liposarcoma.

The chain carries TRBV12-3 or TRBV12-4 and TRBJ2-1, with 7 bases identical to TRBD1. The CDR3 contains 14 residues. Germline trimming cut 6 bases from V and 10 bases from J; bases unmatched to any gene: 12. The CDR3 spells CASSPQGTAYEQFF. DNA of the CDR3: TGTGCCAGCAGCCCCCAAGGGACAGCCTACGAGCAGTTCTTC.

There are a few counts of this clonotype. This chain links TRBV7-2 with TRBJ2-4, with a possible D match to TRBD1 (5 bases). Germline values: CDR1 SGHTA, CDR2 FQGNSA. This CDR3 is 11 amino acids long. V was trimmed by 4 bases and J by 13 bases, leaving 11 bases between them. The CDR3 region has the DNA TGTGCCAGCAGCTGGGGCGGTGAGCAGTACTTC. The encoded protein is CASSWGGEQYF.

This clonotype was counted between two and nine times. The J gene is TRBJ1-1, the V gene TRBV6-1; D is unresolved. The germline gives CDR1 MNHNS, CDR2 SASEGT. The CDR3 extends over 10 amino acids. Trimming removed 2 bases from V and 11 bases from J, with 6 bases in between. The CDR3, as DNA: TGTGCCAGCAGTGAATGGGTTGCTTTCTTT. The encoded protein is CASSEWVAFF.

This clonotype appeared many times. This chain links TRBV7-9 with TRBJ2-1; 9 bases map to TRBD2. The CDR3 runs 15 residues. J gave up 4 bases and V 4 bases, and 5 bases lay outside the gene matches. The germline V gene encodes CDR1 SEHNR and CDR2 FQNEAQ (reference sequence). CDR3 in amino acids: CASSSLAGVYNEQFF. The CDR3 bases are TGTGCCAGCAGCTCTTTAGCGGGGGTATACAATGAGCAGTTCTTC.

This clonotype came up once. This rearrangement joins TRBV6-1 to TRBJ2-1, with D unclear. The CDR3 is 13 amino acids. The germline V and J ends were trimmed by 5 bases and 10 bases, with 15 bases remaining between them. Germline CDR1 reads MNHNS; CDR2 reads SASEGT. In nucleotides, the CDR3 is TGTGCCAGCAGTTACAAGGGCCTCTACGAGCAGTTCTTC. It encodes CASSYKGLYEQFF.

This chain uses TRBV11-3 with TRBJ2-2, with 9 positions matching TRBD2. With 5 bases clipped from V and 6 bases from J, the junction kept 10 bases outside the gene matches. Germline assignment: CDR1 SGHNT and CDR2 YENEEA. The length of the CDR3 is 16 residues. The CDR3 DNA reads as TGTGCCAGCAGCGCATTAGCGGGAGCGGGTTCCGGGGAGCTGTTTTTT. Translation gives CASSALAGAGSGELFF.

This clonotype was detected only a few times. V and J are TRBV7-9 and TRBJ1-4; maybe TRBD1 (5 bases). Trimming pared 5 bases from V and 7 bases from J, leaving 11 bases between. Germline V lookup: CDR1 SEHNR, CDR2 FQNEAQ (reference sequence). This CDR3 contains 13 residues. CDR3 residues: CASSTTGGEKLFF. The CDR3 DNA reads TGTGCCAGCAGCACAACCGGGGGTGAAAAACTGTTTTTT. Variable domain in full (rest from reference TRBV7-9 and TRBJ1-4): DTGVSQNPRHKITKRGQNVTFRCDPISEHNRLYWYRQTLGQGPEFLTYFQNEAQLEKSRLLSDRFSAERPKGSFSTLEIQRTEQGDSAMYLCASSTTGGEKLFFGSGTQLSVL.

Here the CDR3 DNA reads TGTGCCAGCAGCAAGACACAATCCGGGACAGGTTTACTGCTAAACATTCAGTACTTC. The encoded protein is CASSKTQSGTGLLLNIQYF. The rearrangement uses TRBV6-1 and TRBJ2-4; 8 bases agree with TRBD1. Germline loops: CDR1 MNHNS, CDR2 SASEGT. Trimming removed 6 bases from V and 6 bases from J; junction bases left unmatched: 22. This CDR3 comprises 19 residues.

This clonotype was seen only a few times. The rearrangement links TRBV11-3 to TRBJ2-1, with D possibly TRBD1 on 6 matching bases. The CDR3 has 15 residues. Trimming took 2 bases from V and 3 from J, leaving 11 bases between them. Germline V gene lookup returns CDR1 SGHNT and CDR2 YENEEA. The CDR3 coding sequence is TGTGCCAGCAGCTTAAAGGGGGACCTCTACAATGAGCAGTTCTTC. Protein product: CASSLKGDLYNEQFF.

A note on this clonotype: This may be a read error: a much more frequent sequence differs by one nucleotide. CDR3 DNA: TGTGCCAGCATCCGCGGGACTAGCGGGAGTAAGTCCTACGAGCAGTACTTC. Translating gives CASIRGTSGSKSYEQYF. V is TRBV7-2 and J is TRBJ2-5; 14 nucleotides agree with TRBD2. The DNA matches TRBJ2-7 better at its end, which makes the J call doubtful. The CDR3 length is 17 residues. The germline CDR1 and CDR2 sequences are SGHTA and FQGNSA.